This T cell receptor (beta chain) originates from a study of blood T cell repertoires in COVID-19. Enrolled through a virtual design, the participants were between about 18 and 89 years of age and came from 24 US areas. TCRdb's copy holds only in-frame clones and misses some; the assay was immunoSEQ multiplex PCR. The repertoire holds around 290,000 clones, with around 90% as singletons. This clone was seen more than once but under ten times. This CDR3 has 14 residues. V dropped 0 bases and J dropped 3 bases, with 9 bases sitting between them. Germline CDR1 reads SGHTS; CDR2 reads YDEGEE. Material: PBMCs or T cells enriched from blood (not recorded which). The rearrangement joins TRBV5-8 to TRBJ1-2; TRBD1 is a possible D gene (5 bases). The clonotype comes from a woman aged 40 to 50 who had recovered from COVID-19. The CDR3 loop reads CASSLGRVDYGYTF. As DNA, the CDR3 is TGTGCCAGCAGCTTGGGCAGGGTGGACTATGGCTACACCTTC.